A single sample gave rise to the 14 T cell receptor beta chains below, sequenced in a study. TCRdb itself ran the 5' RACE reads through MiXCR, one entry per CDR3 protein. The table records approximately 23,000 distinct CDR3 sequences, about 29% of them present only once. The specimen was tumor-infiltrating naive CD4+ T cells sorted from the breast tumor. The subset was: naive CD4+ T cells, CD4+CD45RA+CD25-. The receptors were sampled from a female donor with breast cancer.

This clonotype counts as medium-sized. The chain recombines TRBV5-1 with TRBJ1-1; no definite D call. This CDR3 spans 14 amino acids. Trimming took 0 bases from V and 0 from J, leaving 6 bases between them. Germline loops: CDR1 SGHRS, CDR2 YFSETQ. As DNA, the CDR3 is TGCGCCAGCAGCTTGGACGGGGTGAACACTGAAGCTTTCTTT. It encodes CASSLDGVNTEAFF.

At least ten counts were recorded for this clonotype. This chain links TRBV6-6 with TRBJ2-5, with TRBD2 matching over 10 bases. In germline, CDR1 is MNHNY, CDR2 SVGAGI (reference sequence). V shed 0 bases, J shed 5 bases, and the junction held 6 bases outside the gene matches. CDR3 length equals 16 residues. The CDR3 bases are TGTGCCAGCAGTTACTCCAAAAGCGGGAGGGGGGAGACCCAGTACTTC. Its protein is CASSYSKSGRGETQYF.

This chain uses TRBV7-2 with TRBJ2-1; TRBD2 agrees at 7 bases. V lost 2 bases, J lost 6 bases, and 10 bases stayed unmatched. The CDR3 spans 16 residues. Germline V CDR1 and CDR2: SGHTA, FQGNSA. In DNA form, the CDR3 reads TGTGCCAGCAGCTTACTGGGCGGGAGCGGGGCCAATGAGCAGTTCTTC. Amino acids: CASSLLGGSGANEQFF.

The rearrangement joins TRBV20-1 to TRBJ2-1; TRBD2 matches 9 bases. V was clipped by 0 bases and J by 1 base; unmatched bases: 7. Per the germline V gene, CDR1 is DFQATT and CDR2 is SNEGSKA (reference sequence). The CDR3 runs 17 residues. The CDR3 nucleotides are TGCAGTGCTAGAGAGGCGATAGCGGGGGAATCCTACAATGAGCAGTTCTTC. Amino acid sequence: CSAREAIAGESYNEQFF.

CDR3 DNA: TGCGCCAGCAGCTTACAGGGGTCGAACACTGAAGCTTTCTTT. It encodes CASSLQGSNTEAFF. V and J are TRBV5-1 and TRBJ1-1; TRBD1 matches at 7 bases. The V gene's germline CDR1 is SGHRS and CDR2 YFSETQ. The CDR3 spans 14 residues. J was trimmed by 1 base and V by 2 bases; bases with no gene match: 2.

At least ten counts were recorded for this clonotype. This chain joins TRBV20-1 and TRBJ1-5; D is possibly TRBD1 (6 bases). V lost 7 bases to trimming and J lost 0 bases, with 10 bases between them. The CDR3 extends over 13 amino acids. Germline V gene data show CDR1 as DFQATT and CDR2 as SNEGSKA (reference sequence). The CDR3 DNA follows: TGCAGTGTCGGACAGATTAGCAATCAGCCCCAGCATTTT. Translated, it gives CSVGQISNQPQHF.

J is TRBJ2-7 and V is TRBV12-3 or TRBV12-4; the D gene could be TRBD1 or TRBD2 (5 bases each). The length of the CDR3 is 13 residues. V lost 6 bases to trimming and J lost 3 bases, with 12 bases between them. In DNA, the CDR3 is TGTGCCAGCAGGGCCGGGACGTTCTACGAGCAGTACTTC. Amino acid sequence: CASRAGTFYEQYF.

This clonotype was found many times. The chain joins TRBV29-1 to TRBJ2-7, with D possibly being TRBD1 or TRBD2 (5 bases each). V dropped 4 bases and J dropped 4 bases, with 14 bases sitting between them. The CDR3 consists of 13 residues. CDR1 is SQVTM, CDR2 ANQGSEA, per germline. The CDR3 nucleotides read TGCAGCGTTGCCCGGGGTGAGGGGTACGAGCAGTACTTC. Protein: CSVARGEGYEQYF.

This clonotype was picked up many times. This chain links TRBV19 with TRBJ2-5; the D gene is possibly TRBD2 (5 bases). The CDR3 is 17 residues long. The ends were cut back, 3 bases at V and 5 bases at J, with 22 bases in the middle. CDR1 is LNHDA, CDR2 SQIVND, per germline (reference sequence). DNA for the CDR3: TGTGCCAGTAGTATTTGGGCTCGGGGTGATAACTTGGAGACCCAGTACTTC. Its protein product is CASSIWARGDNLETQYF.

In regard to this clonotype: Germline is not matched at one junction end, which may reflect a read error. The chain combines TRBV6-5 with TRBJ1-1; unclear D gene. This CDR3 contains 13 residues. Germline V gene lookup returns CDR1 MNHEY and CDR2 SVGAGI. CDR3: CASSYLGNNEAFF. As DNA, the CDR3 is TGTGCCAGCAGTTACCTCGGGAACAATGAAGCTTTCTTT.

In this sample, this clonotype turned up many times. The chain has TRBV25-1 and TRBJ2-1; D is undetermined. CDR3 length equals 13 residues. In germline, CDR1 is MGHDK, CDR2 SYGVNS. Trimming removed 10 bases from V and 7 bases from J, with 17 bases in between. The CDR3 loop reads CANLKGPRNEQFF. The CDR3 DNA reads TGTGCCAACCTCAAAGGGCCTCGGAATGAGCAGTTCTTC.

This clonotype was counted a few times. This rearrangement joins TRBV7-9 to TRBJ2-1, with 10 bases that match TRBD2. This CDR3 is built from 17 residues. With 2 bases clipped from V and 7 bases from J, the junction kept 11 bases outside the gene matches. In germline, CDR1 is SEHNR, CDR2 FQNEAQ (reference sequence). In DNA, the CDR3 is TGTGCCAGCAGCTTACCCCCAGCGGGAGGGCCTGGGAATGAGCAGTTCTTC. It translates to CASSLPPAGGPGNEQFF.

This clonotype was counted a few times. This chain connects TRBV5-1 to TRBJ2-3; D is ambiguous. CDR1 is SGHRS, CDR2 YFSETQ, per germline. This CDR3 region has 12 residues. The V end lost 0 bases, the J end lost 6 bases, and 5 bases lay between the germline ends. The CDR3 is CASSLAFDTQYF. CDR3 nucleotide sequence: TGCGCCAGCAGCTTGGCCTTCGATACGCAGTATTTT.

This clonotype came up many times. This chain connects TRBV7-6 to TRBJ2-1, with 8 nucleotides matching TRBD2. This CDR3 has 16 residues. The V gene end was trimmed by 2 bases and the J gene end by 0 bases; junction bases not matched to a gene: 3. CDR1 SGHVS and CDR2 FNYEAQ come from the germline V gene. As DNA, the CDR3 is TGTGCCAGCAGCTTACGGGGGGGCAGCTCCTACAATGAGCAGTTCTTC. Translation: CASSLRGGSSYNEQFF.